The rows below give T cell receptor beta chains drawn from one sample of a study of blood T cells in healthy people across ages. TCRdb re-called the 5' RACE reads through MiXCR, storing one row per CDR3 protein. The profile covers more than 800,000 distinct CDR3 sequences, with under 30% appearing a single time and about 18% taken by the ten largest. The sequenced sample was blood. These receptors originate from a woman of 80 years or more in good health. The CDR3 runs from the conserved cysteine through the conserved F or W. A D gene is named only where the DNA matches it firmly. The listing skips clone size in some rows; elsewhere it reads once, few, many or a size class.

V,D,J,size,DNA,CDR3
TRBV7-8,TRBD1,TRBJ1-2,-,TGTGCCAGCAGCTTAGGGTGGGACAGGGACCGGTCGGGCTATGGCTACACCTTC,CASSLGWDRDRSGYGYTF
TRBV27,-,TRBJ2-3,-,TGTGCCAGCAGTTTTGAGGGGTCTGCAGATACGCAGTATTTT,CASSFEGSADTQYF
TRBV20-1,-,TRBJ2-7,-,TGCAGTGCTAGGGGGACCTACAATGAGCAGTACTTC,CSARGTYNEQYF
TRBV15,-,TRBJ1-5,-,TGTGCCACCAGCGGGGGGCGGAGCAATCAGCCCCAGCATTTT,CATSGGRSNQPQHF
TRBV6-5,-,TRBJ2-6,-,TGTGCCAGCAGTTCCACAGGGTCGGTTCGCTCTGGGGCCAACGTCCTGACTTTC,CASSSTGSVRSGANVLTF
TRBV15,-,TRBJ1-3,-,TGTGCCACCAGCAGAGATCGGCCGTCTGTGGGAAACACCATATATTTT,CATSRDRPSVGNTIYF
TRBV20-1,-,TRBJ2-3,-,TGCAGTGCTATAAAAACAGGGACCACAGATACGCAGTATTTT,CSAIKTGTTDTQYF
TRBV7-2,-,TRBJ2-3,many,TGTGCCAGCAGCTTACGCCCCCTGGGCACAGATACGCAGTATTTT,CASSLRPLGTDTQYF
TRBV20-1,-,TRBJ2-5,many,TGCAGTGCTAGGGAGGCGGGCTTCCAAGAGACCCAGTACTTC,CSAREAGFQETQYF
TRBV6-5,TRBD2,TRBJ2-5,many,TGTGCCAGCAGACCCCACACTAGCGGGGGAGATGAGACCCAGTACTTC,CASRPHTSGGDETQYF
TRBV7-9,TRBD1,TRBJ2-7,many,TGTGCCAGCACCCTGGGACAGGAGTCCTACGAGCAGTACTTC,CASTLGQESYEQYF
TRBV7-2,-,TRBJ2-7,-,TGTGCCAGCAGCTCCGATTTTGGGCTAGCAAGGAACGAGCGGTACTTC,CASSSDFGLARNERYF
TRBV21-1,-,TRBJ2-7,few,TGTGCCAGCAGCGGAGAGAAACAGACAAGCTCCTACGAGCAGTACTTC,CASSGEKQTSSYEQYF
TRBV6-6,-,TRBJ2-7,few,TGTGCCAGCAGTTCCCCTACACTAGCCTCCTACGAGCAGTACTTC,CASSSPTLASYEQYF
TRBV6-5,-,TRBJ2-2,-,TGTGCCAGCACCAACGGGGGGCTAGTCACCGGGGAGCTGTTTTTT,CASTNGGLVTGELFF
TRBV2,TRBD1,TRBJ1-2,many,TGTGCCAGCAGTGAAGACAGGGGCCCTAACTATGGCTACACCTTC,CASSEDRGPNYGYTF
TRBV20-1,TRBD2,TRBJ2-1,many,TGCAGTGCTAGACTAAATCCGGGACTAGCTTTCAATGAGCAGTTCTTC,CSARLNPGLAFNEQFF